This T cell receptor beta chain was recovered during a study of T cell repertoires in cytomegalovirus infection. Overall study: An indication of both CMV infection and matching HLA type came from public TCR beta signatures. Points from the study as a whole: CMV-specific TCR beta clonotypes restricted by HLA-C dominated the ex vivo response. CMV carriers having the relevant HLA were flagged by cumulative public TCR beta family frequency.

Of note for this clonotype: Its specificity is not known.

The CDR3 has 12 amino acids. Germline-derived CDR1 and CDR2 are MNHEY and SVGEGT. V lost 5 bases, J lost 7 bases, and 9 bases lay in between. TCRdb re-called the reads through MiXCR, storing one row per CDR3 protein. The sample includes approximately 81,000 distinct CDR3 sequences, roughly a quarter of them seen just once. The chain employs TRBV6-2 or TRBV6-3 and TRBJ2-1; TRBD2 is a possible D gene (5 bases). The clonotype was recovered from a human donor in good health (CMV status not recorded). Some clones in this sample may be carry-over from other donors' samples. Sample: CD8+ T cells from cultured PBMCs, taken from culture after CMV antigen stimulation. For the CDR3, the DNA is TGTGCCAGCAGTCTGACTACGAATGAGCAGTTCTTC. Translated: CASSLTTNEQFF.